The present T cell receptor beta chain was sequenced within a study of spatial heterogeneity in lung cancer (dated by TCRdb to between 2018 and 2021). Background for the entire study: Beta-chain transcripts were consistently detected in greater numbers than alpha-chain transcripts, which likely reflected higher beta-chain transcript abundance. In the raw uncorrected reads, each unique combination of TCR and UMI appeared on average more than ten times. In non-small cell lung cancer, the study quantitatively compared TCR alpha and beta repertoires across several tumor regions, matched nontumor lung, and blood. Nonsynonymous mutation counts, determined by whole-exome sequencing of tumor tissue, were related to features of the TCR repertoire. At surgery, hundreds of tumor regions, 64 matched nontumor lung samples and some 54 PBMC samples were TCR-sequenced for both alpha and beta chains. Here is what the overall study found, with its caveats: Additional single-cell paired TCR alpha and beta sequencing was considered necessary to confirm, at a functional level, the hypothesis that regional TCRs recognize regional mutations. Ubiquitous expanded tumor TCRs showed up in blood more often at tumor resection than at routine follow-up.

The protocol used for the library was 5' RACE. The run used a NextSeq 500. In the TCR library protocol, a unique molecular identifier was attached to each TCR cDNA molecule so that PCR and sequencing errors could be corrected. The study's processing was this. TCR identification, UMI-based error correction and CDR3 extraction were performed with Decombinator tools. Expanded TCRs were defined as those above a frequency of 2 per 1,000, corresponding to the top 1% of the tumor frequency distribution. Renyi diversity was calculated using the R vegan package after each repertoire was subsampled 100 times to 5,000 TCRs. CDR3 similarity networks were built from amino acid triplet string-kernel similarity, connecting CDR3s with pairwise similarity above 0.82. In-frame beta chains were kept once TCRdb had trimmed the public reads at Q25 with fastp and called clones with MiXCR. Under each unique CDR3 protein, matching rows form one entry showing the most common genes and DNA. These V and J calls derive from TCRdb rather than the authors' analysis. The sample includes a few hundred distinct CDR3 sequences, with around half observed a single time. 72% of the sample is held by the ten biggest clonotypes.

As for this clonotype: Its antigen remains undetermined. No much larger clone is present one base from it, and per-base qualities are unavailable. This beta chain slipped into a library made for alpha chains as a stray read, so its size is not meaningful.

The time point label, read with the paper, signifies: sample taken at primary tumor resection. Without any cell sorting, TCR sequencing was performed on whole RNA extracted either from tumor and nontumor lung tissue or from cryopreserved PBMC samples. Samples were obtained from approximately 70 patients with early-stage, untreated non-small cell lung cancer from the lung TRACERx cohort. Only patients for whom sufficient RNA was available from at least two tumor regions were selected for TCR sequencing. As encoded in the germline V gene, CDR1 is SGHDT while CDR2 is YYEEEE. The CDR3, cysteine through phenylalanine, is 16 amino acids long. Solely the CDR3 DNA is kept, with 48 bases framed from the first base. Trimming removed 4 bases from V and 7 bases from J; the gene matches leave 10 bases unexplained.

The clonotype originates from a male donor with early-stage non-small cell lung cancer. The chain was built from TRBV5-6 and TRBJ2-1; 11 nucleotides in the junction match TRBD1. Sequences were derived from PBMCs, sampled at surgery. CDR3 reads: CASSPVGGQGANEQFF. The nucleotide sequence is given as TGTGCCAGCAGCCCGGTAGGCGGACAGGGGGCAAATGAGCAGTTCTTC.